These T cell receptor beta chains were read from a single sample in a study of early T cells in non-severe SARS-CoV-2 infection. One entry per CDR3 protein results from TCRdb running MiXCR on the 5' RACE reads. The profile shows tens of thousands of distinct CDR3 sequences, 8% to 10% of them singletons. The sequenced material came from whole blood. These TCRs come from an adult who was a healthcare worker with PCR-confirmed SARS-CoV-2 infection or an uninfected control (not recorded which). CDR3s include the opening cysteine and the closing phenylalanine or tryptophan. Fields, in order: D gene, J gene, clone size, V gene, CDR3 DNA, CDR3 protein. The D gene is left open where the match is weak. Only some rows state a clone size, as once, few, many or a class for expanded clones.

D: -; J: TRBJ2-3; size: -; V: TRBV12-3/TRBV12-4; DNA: TGTGCCAGCAGTTTAGGGACTCCTGTCACAGATACGCAGTATTTT; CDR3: CASSLGTPVTDTQYF
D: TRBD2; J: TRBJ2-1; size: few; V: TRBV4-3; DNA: TGCGCCAGCAGCCAAGGTAGCGGGCCATACAATGAGCAGTTCTTC; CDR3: CASSQGSGPYNEQFF
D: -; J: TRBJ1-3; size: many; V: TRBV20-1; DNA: TGCAGTGCTGGAGGGGGGACGGGAAAGAACACCATATATTTT; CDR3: CSAGGGTGKNTIYF
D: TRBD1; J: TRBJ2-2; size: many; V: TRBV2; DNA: TGTGCCAGCACCACCGAACCAGGGGGAGGGGAGCTGTTTTTT; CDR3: CASTTEPGGGELFF
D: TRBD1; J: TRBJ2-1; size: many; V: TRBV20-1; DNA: TGCAGTGCCAAACTTAGACAGGGGTATTACAATGAGCAGTTCTTC; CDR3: CSAKLRQGYYNEQFF
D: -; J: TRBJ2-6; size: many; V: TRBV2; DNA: TGTGCCAGCAGTGAAGCTATCTCTGGGGCCAACGTCCTGACTTTC; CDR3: CASSEAISGANVLTF
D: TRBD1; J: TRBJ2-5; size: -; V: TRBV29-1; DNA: TGCAGCGAGAGACGGACAGGGGTTATTGGAGAGACCCAGTACTTC; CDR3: CSERRTGVIGETQYF
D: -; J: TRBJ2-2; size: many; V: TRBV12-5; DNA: TGTGCTAGTGGTTTTTTGATCGGCGGGGAGCTGTTTTTT; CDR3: CASGFLIGGELFF
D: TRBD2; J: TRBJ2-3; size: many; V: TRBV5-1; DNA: TGCGCCAGCAATCTTGGGATAGCGGGAGGTCCCGGGTACACAGATACGCAGTATTTT; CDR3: CASNLGIAGGPGYTDTQYF
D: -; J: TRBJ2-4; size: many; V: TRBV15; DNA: TGTGCCACCAGCAGAGATTCGAAAATGTGGGCCAAAAACATTCAGTACTTC; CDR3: CATSRDSKMWAKNIQYF
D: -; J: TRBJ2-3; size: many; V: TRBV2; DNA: TGTGCCAGCAGCCAAACCTCGCCTACAGATACGCAGTATTTT; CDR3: CASSQTSPTDTQYF
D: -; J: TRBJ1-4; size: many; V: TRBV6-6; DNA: TGTGCCAGCAGGAGGGGCCGGGATGAAAAACTGTTTTTT; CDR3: CASRRGRDEKLFF
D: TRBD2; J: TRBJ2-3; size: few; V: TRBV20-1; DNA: TGCAGTGCCCTAGCGGGAACTAGCACAGATACGCAGTATTTT; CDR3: CSALAGTSTDTQYF
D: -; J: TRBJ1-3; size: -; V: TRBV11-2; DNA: TGTGCCAGCAGCCTCCGGGCCGACATCAGCTCTGGAAACACCATATATTTT; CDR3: CASSLRADISSGNTIYF
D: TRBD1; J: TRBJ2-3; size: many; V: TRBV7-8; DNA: TGTGCCAGCAGCCCCAGGGGGTTAGGGCCGTTCACAGATACGCAGTATTTT; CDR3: CASSPRGLGPFTDTQYF
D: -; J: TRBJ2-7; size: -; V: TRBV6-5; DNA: TGTGCCAGCAGTTACAAGGCAGGGACTCCTACCTACGAGCAGTACTTC; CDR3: CASSYKAGTPTYEQYF
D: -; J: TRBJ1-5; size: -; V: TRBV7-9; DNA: TGTGCCAGCAGCTTACTAACACATAATCAGCCCCAGCATTTT; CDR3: CASSLLTHNQPQHF
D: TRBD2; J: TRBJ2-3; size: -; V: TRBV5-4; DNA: TGTGCCAGCAGCTTGGGACTAGCGGGATGGGGCACAGATACGCAGTATTTT; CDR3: CASSLGLAGWGTDTQYF
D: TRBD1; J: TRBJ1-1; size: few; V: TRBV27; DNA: TGTGCCAGCAGGACGGACAGGGGGATGTGGACTGAAGCTTTCTTT; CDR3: CASRTDRGMWTEAFF
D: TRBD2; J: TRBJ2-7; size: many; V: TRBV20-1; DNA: TGCAGTGCTAGGGAACTAGGGATAGCGGGATCAGTCGAGCAGTACTTC; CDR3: CSARELGIAGSVEQYF
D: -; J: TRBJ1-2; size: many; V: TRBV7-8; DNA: TGTGCCAGCAGCTCCCCTAACTATGGCTACACCTTC; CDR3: CASSSPNYGYTF
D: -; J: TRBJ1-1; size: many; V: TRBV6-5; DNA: TGTGCCACCAGTTATGGACGGCGAGGGACATTCATGAACACTGAAGCTTTCTTT; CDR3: CATSYGRRGTFMNTEAFF
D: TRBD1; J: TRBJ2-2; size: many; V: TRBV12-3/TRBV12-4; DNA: TGTGCCAGCGGGGACAGGCTCACCGGGGAGCTGTTTTTT; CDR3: CASGDRLTGELFF
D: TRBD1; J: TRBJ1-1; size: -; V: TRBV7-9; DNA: TGTGCCTGCAGAGGGGGCTCAACTCATAGCGGAGCTTTCTTT; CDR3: CACRGGSTHSGAFF
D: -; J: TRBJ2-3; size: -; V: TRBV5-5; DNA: TGTGCCAGCAGCTTAACAGGGGAGGGCGGAGATACGCAGTATTTT; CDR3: CASSLTGEGGDTQYF
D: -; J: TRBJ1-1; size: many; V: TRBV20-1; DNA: TGCAGGACTGGGAGGCGGAGTAACACTGAAGCTTTCTTT; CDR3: CRTGRRSNTEAFF
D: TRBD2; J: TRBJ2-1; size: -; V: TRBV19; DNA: TGTGCCTGTACTCCGGGACTAGCGGGTCCCCGACCCTCTTACAATAAGCAGTTCTTC; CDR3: CACTPGLAGPRPSYNKQFF
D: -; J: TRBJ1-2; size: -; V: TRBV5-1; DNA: TGCGCCAGCAGCCCGGGACTGGACCTTTATGGCTACACCTTC; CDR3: CASSPGLDLYGYTF
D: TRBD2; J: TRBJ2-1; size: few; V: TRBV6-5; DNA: TGTGCCAGCAGTTACCCCGGGACTAGCGGGCCCGGGGGCGATGAGCAGTTCTTC; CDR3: CASSYPGTSGPGGDEQFF
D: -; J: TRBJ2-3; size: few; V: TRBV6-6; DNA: TGTGCCAGCAGTCCTATCACAGATACGCAGTATTTT; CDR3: CASSPITDTQYF
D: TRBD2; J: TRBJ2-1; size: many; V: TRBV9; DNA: TGTGCCAGCAGCGTCGCTGGCGGGAGCTCCTACAATGAGCAGTTCTTC; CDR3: CASSVAGGSSYNEQFF
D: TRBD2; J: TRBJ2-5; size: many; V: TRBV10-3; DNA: TGTGCCATCAGTGAGTCCGGGACTAGCGGGAGGGAGACCCAGTACTTC; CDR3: CAISESGTSGRETQYF
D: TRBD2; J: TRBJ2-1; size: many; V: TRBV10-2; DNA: TGCGCCAGCAGTGTGAAGCGGGAGGAGAACAATGAGCAGTTCTTC; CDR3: CASSVKREENNEQFF
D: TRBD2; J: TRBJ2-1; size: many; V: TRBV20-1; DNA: TGCAGTGCTCCAGGACTAGCGGGAGGGATTCGGTACAATGAGCAGTTCTTC; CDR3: CSAPGLAGGIRYNEQFF
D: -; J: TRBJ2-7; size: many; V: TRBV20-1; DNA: TGCAGTGCTAGTAGCGATCGGGGAAGCGAGCAGTACTTC; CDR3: CSASSDRGSEQYF
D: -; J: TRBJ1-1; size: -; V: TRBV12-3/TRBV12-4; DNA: TGTGCCAGCAGTAGATTATCCACGGGCACTGAAGCTTTCTTT; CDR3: CASSRLSTGTEAFF
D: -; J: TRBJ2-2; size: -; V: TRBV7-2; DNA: TGTGCCAGCAGCCGGAGCGATATAAGCACCGGGGAGCTGTTTTTT; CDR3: CASSRSDISTGELFF
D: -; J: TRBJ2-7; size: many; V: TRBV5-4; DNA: TGTGCCAGCAGTTTAGACTTAAGCTCCTACGAGCAGTACTTC; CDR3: CASSLDLSSYEQYF
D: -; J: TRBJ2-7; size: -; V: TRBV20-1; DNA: TGCAGTGCTAGAGGAGGGAGACCAGCCTACGAGCAGTACTTC; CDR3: CSARGGRPAYEQYF
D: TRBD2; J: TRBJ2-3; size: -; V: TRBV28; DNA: TGTGCCAGCAGCCCGAGCGCGACTAGCGGGAACACAGATACGCAGTATTTT; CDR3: CASSPSATSGNTDTQYF
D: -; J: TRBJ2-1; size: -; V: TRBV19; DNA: TGTGCCAGTAGTATCCACCCAAGAAATGAGCAGTTCTTC; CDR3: CASSIHPRNEQFF
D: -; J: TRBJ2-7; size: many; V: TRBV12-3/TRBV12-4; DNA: TGTGCCAGCAGCATCGGGACCTCGTACGAGCAGTACTTC; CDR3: CASSIGTSYEQYF
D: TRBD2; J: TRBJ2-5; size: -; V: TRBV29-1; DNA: TGCAGCGTCGCCTACACGGGAGGGACCCAGTACTTC; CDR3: CSVAYTGGTQYF
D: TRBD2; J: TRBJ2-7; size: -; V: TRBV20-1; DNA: TGCAGTGTCGGGCTAGCGGGACCCGAGCAGTACTTC; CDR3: CSVGLAGPEQYF
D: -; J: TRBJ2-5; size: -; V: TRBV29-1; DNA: TGCAGCGTTGAGACTCTAATAGGGGAGACCCAGTACTTC; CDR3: CSVETLIGETQYF
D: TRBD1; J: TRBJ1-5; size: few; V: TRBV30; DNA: TGTGCCTGGAGGCCAAGGGGGCGCGGGGACAATCAGCCCCAGCATTTT; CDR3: CAWRPRGRGDNQPQHF
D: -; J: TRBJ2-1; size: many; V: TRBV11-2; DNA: TGTGCCAGCAGCTCCTCGCTGGTTTACAATGAGCAGTTCTTC; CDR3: CASSSSLVYNEQFF
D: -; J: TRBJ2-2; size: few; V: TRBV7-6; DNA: TGTGCCAGCAGCTTATTGCGGGGATACTCGAACACCGGGGAGCTGTTTTTT; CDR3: CASSLLRGYSNTGELFF